These 16 T cell receptor beta chains share one sample of origin, sequenced in a study of radiotherapy plus CTLA-4 blockade in lung cancer. Only in-frame clones appear in the TCRdb table, and some are missing; sequencing was by immunoSEQ multiplex PCR. The sample carries roughly 53,000 clones, 65% to 85% recorded once. Here the sequenced sample was peripheral blood, taken from a patient treated with radiotherapy plus ipilimumab. The receptors here all came from a human donor with non-small cell lung cancer who had a partial response to radiotherapy plus ipilimumab.

The chain couples TRBV4-1 to TRBJ2-3; D uncertain. The V end lost 1 base, the J end lost 2 bases, and 10 bases lay between the germline ends. The CDR3 spans 15 residues. Germline CDR1 MGHRA, CDR2 YSYEKL. In DNA, the CDR3 is TGCGCCAGCAGCCAAGGTCCAGTGTACACAGATACGCAGTATTTT. It specifies CASSQGPVYTDTQYF.

The chain couples TRBV29-1 to TRBJ1-2; 11 bases align to TRBD1. Looked up from germline, CDR1 is SQVTM and CDR2 is ANQGSEA. The V and J ends lost 6 bases and 4 bases, in that order; junction bases with no gene match: 4. The CDR3 length is 13 residues. The CDR3 region has the DNA TGCAGCGTCCCCGGGACAGGGGGCTATGGCTACACCTTC. Translation gives CSVPGTGGYGYTF.

V is TRBV27 and J is TRBJ2-1; no reliable D call. CDR1 MNHEY and CDR2 SMNVEV come from the germline V gene (reference sequence). V dropped 2 bases and J dropped 4 bases, with 6 bases sitting between them. The CDR3 spans 13 residues. DNA of the CDR3: TGTGCCAGCAGTTTAGCCGGGTACAATGAGCAGTTCTTC. This gives the protein CASSLAGYNEQFF.

As to this clone: Other DNA sequences in this sample translate to the same CDR3. The chain employs TRBV19 and TRBJ1-1, with 7 nucleotides matching TRBD1. This CDR3 comprises 13 residues. CDR1 and CDR2 from the germline V gene are LNHDA and SQIVND (reference sequence). V was pared by 0 bases and J by 5 bases, with 0 bases of the junction left unmatched. This chain's CDR3 is CASSIDRGTEAFF. In DNA, the CDR3 is TGTGCCAGTAGTATAGACAGGGGGACTGAAGCTTTCTTT.

This clone was detected a few times. The V call is TRBV28, the J call TRBJ1-2, with 8 bases that match TRBD1. After removal of 6 bases from V and 1 base from J, the junction contained 4 bases not matched to a gene. Germline CDR1 is MDHEN and CDR2 is SYDVKM. The CDR3 has 14 residues. CDR3 loop: CASSRTGGNYGYTF. Here the CDR3 DNA reads TGTGCCAGCAGCCGTACAGGGGGTAACTATGGCTACACCTTC.

This clone was observed once. The chain carries TRBV10-3 and TRBJ2-3; D perhaps matches TRBD2 (5 bases). The CDR3 runs 14 residues. V lost 7 bases, J lost 0 bases, and 11 bases lay in between. Germline V gene sequence: CDR1 ENHRY, CDR2 SYGVKD. The CDR3 DNA reads as TGTGCCATCACAGAATTAGCGAGCACAGATACGCAGTATTTT. Residues: CAITELASTDTQYF.

The table lists this clone with a few counts. The CDR3 sequence is CASSLVQGEGIQYF. The CDR3 nucleotides read TGCGCCAGCAGCTTGGTACAGGGCGAGGGCATTCAGTACTTC. V is TRBV5-1 and J is TRBJ2-4, with D perhaps matching TRBD1 (6 bases). CDR1 is SGHRS and CDR2 is YFSETQ in the germline V gene. The CDR3 is made up of 14 amino acids. V lost 0 bases, J lost 9 bases, and 13 bases lay in between.

This sequence joins TRBV28 and TRBJ1-6; the match to TRBD1 covers 9 bases. The CDR3 extends over 16 amino acids. With 3 bases clipped from V and 7 bases from J, the junction kept 7 bases outside the gene matches. CDR1 is MDHEN and CDR2 is SYDVKM in the germline V gene. The CDR3 protein is CASSFSSGQGNSPLHF. DNA for the CDR3: TGTGCCAGCAGTTTTAGCTCGGGACAGGGCAATTCACCCCTCCACTTT.

The chain is built from TRBV13 and TRBJ2-1, with TRBD2 identical over 9 bases. CDR3 size: 17 residues. The germline gives CDR1 PRHDT, CDR2 FYEKMQ (reference sequence). Trimming at V came to 5 bases and at J to 8 bases, leaving 16 bases not matched to a gene. In DNA form, the CDR3 reads TGTGCCAGCAGCCCCTCAGCAGCGGGGGGTGGTATCTATGAGCAGTTCTTC. Translated, it gives CASSPSAAGGGIYEQFF.

The rearrangement links TRBV5-4 to TRBJ1-6; TRBD1 matches at 7 bases. Germline V lookup: CDR1 SGHNT, CDR2 YYREEE (reference sequence). The CDR3 spans 15 residues. The V and J ends lost 3 bases and 7 bases, in that order; junction bases with no gene match: 7. CDR3 protein: CASSSLGGGNSPLHF. The CDR3 bases are TGTGCCAGCAGCTCTCTAGGAGGGGGCAATTCACCCCTCCACTTT.

The chain has TRBV7-9 and TRBJ1-6; TRBD1 is a possible D gene (6 bases). Looked up from germline, CDR1 is SEHNR and CDR2 is FQNEAQ (reference sequence). The CDR3 is made up of 17 amino acids. V was clipped by 3 bases and J by 3 bases, with 15 bases between them. CDR3 DNA sequence: TGTGCCAGCAGCTTCCCCGACGGGACACTCTATAATTCACCCCTCCACTTT. Amino acids: CASSFPDGTLYNSPLHF.

This chain connects TRBV5-4 to TRBJ1-3, with D tentatively TRBD1 (6 bases). The CDR3 is 14 residues long. Per germline, CDR1 SGHNT and CDR2 YYREEE (reference sequence). Trimming stripped 0 bases from V and 7 bases from J, with 11 bases between. CDR3 sequence: CASSLDRVLNTIYF. The DNA for the CDR3 is TGTGCCAGCAGCTTGGACAGGGTATTGAACACCATATATTTT.

This chain joins TRBV6-5 and TRBJ2-7; TRBD1 matches at 10 bases. CDR1 is MNHEY, CDR2 SVGAGI, per germline. The V gene end was trimmed by 5 bases and the J gene end by 2 bases; junction bases not matched to a gene: 6. The CDR3 loop spans 15 amino acids. DNA for the CDR3: TGTGCCAGCAGTAGGGACAGGGGAATGGCCTACGAGCAGTACTTC. It specifies CASSRDRGMAYEQYF.

The chain combines TRBV11-3 with TRBJ2-7, with a possible D match to TRBD1 (5 bases). V shed 8 bases and J shed 2 bases, with 13 bases lying between them. CDR1 and CDR2 from the germline V gene are SGHNT and YENEEA. CDR3 length: 13 residues. CDR3 bases: TGTGCCAGCCAAAGGGGCGACACCTACGAGCAGTACTTC. It yields the protein CASQRGDTYEQYF. The full variable domain, its missing parts supplied by reference TRBV11-3 and TRBJ2-7, is EAGVVQSPRYKIIEKKQPVAFWCNPISGHNTLYWYLQNLGQGPELLIRYENEEAVDDSQLPKDRFSAERLKGVDSTLKIQPAELGDSAVYLCASQRGDTYEQYFGPGTRLTVT.

The J gene is TRBJ1-1, the V gene TRBV5-1; D not resolved. CDR3 length: 14 residues. Trimming took off 0 bases at V and 0 bases at J, with 6 bases between the two ends. CDR1 SGHRS and CDR2 YFSETQ come from the germline V gene. CDR3 DNA sequence: TGCGCCAGCAGCTTGGATGAGTTGAACACTGAAGCTTTCTTT. The encoded protein is CASSLDELNTEAFF.

The chain has TRBV27 and TRBJ2-1, with TRBD1 identical over 9 bases. Unmatched junction bases numbered 12, after V lost 6 bases and J lost 15 bases. CDR3 size: 13 residues. The germline V gene has CDR1 MNHEY and CDR2 SMNVEV (reference sequence). The CDR3 DNA follows: TGTGCCAGCAGGGTCACAGGGGGCGGTTTTTGGTTCTTC. It encodes CASRVTGGGFWFF.